This T cell receptor beta chain came from a study of shared clonotypes between healthy human individuals (dated by TCRdb to 2018 to 2020). Background for the entire study: A couple of women and a few men aged 18 to 49 years were included in the cohort. For each donor, CD4 naive and CD4 memory were each given three plates, CD8 naive was given two plates, and CD8 memory was given one plate. Blood TCR repertoires of roughly five healthy adults were deeply sequenced to estimate repertoire size and the extent of clonotype sharing between individuals. Different laboratories and diverse techniques were used to prepare libraries and sequence TCR repertoires, to increase sequencing depth and limit assay-specific biases. Each donor's leukapheresis produced roughly between roughly 0.85 and 9.5 billion PBMCs.

Using the deep immunoSEQ assay, TCR CDR3 regions were amplified from genomic DNA by multiplex PCR. Extracted genomic DNA from each cell subset was spread evenly across all wells of several immunoSEQ 96-well plates, with each plate serving as a replicate. For sorted subsets, roughly 200 ng of genomic DNA, equivalent to roughly 30,000 T cell genomes, went into each replicate PCR. The purified libraries were quantified using a Qubit 3.0 fluorometer, sized with a Bioanalyzer 2100, and then quantified again using the KAPA Library Quantification kit. Every immunoSEQ 96-well plate was sequenced on a dedicated single-read 150-cycle Illumina NextSeq 550 flow cell. In the source study's methods: Because the immunoSEQ output held only junctional sequences and lacked quality scores, the filtering could not match the filtering applied to full-length reads. To assign V/J genes and CDR3, sequences were annotated using PyIR, a Python wrapper for IgBLAST v1.9, with IMGT germline references. Reads were filtered out if the reads had weak V/J assignments (E-value above 1e-6), no CDR3, stop codons, out-of-frame junctions, or ambiguous translated residues. V3J clonotypes were defined as sequences sharing an identical inferred V gene, J gene, and CDR3 amino acid sequence. The percentage overlap between two repertoires was calculated by dividing the number of shared unique clonotypes by the size of the smaller repertoire. Repertoire richness was assessed with RTK rarefaction, the Chao1 estimator, and Recon v2.1 estimates of unobserved clonotypes. Generation probabilities were computed with OLGA for all TCRbeta clonotypes obtained by the gDNA method from several donors. Entries here come from immuneACCESS through TCRdb and include only in-frame sequences with V and J called. Some clones fail to appear in such tables; in the studies checked, an unresolved V gene covers under half of the shortfall, and the cause of the remainder is unknown. The V and J calls and clone size were taken over from that table, and D and trimming were inferred from the DNA. The sample contains about 680,000 clones, about 90% of them found a single time. The ten largest clones represent roughly 22% of the sample.

CDR1 SGHRS and CDR2 YFSETQ are derived from the germline V gene. From the cysteine up to the phenylalanine, the CDR3 has a length of 13 residues. The kept DNA is CDR3 alone, 39 bases in frame from the first base. Cut back by 4 bases and 9 bases, the V and J ends lie 14 bases apart. General study outcomes and caveats: Sharing across a few donors was observed for approximately 5% of naive CD4, around 3.5% of naive CD8, 2% to 2.5% of memory CD4, and around 0.44% of memory CD8 clonotypes. Because the study included only a small number of donors, the genetic and exposure-history diversity represented was limited. Rarefaction of sorted-subset datasets indicated incomplete sequencing despite the large sequencing depth. Larger estimated clonotype richness was generally found for naive subsets than for memory subsets. Clonotypes shared by all four sorted-subset donors showed higher generation probabilities than non-shared clonotypes. Pairwise subsampling indicated that sequencing depth was expected to affect the degree of clonotype sharing among donors. Sampling was limited to blood, and TCR repertoires in tissue likely differ from TCR repertoires in blood.

About this clone: Its antigen target is currently unknown. No base quality values were provided; no much bigger clone lies one nucleotide off.

CD8 naive samples were CD45RO-negative cells positively selected for CCR7, giving a CD45RA+CCR7+ population that excluded TemRA cells. The donors were healthy, HIV-negative adults who had no recently reported acute infections or vaccinations. Only Caucasian adults living in Nashville, Tennessee, USA were represented among the donors. After blood collection by leukapheresis, PBMCs were isolated using Ficoll-Histopaque density gradient centrifugation and then cryopreserved in the vapor phase of liquid nitrogen. Purity and quantity of every magnetically sorted T cell population were checked by analytical flow cytometry. Genomic DNA was isolated from each sorted fraction and quantified by UV absorbance on a Nanodrop 2000c.

The source of this sequence is a man younger than 40 in good health. The sequenced sample was naive CD8+ T cells sorted from blood. Explained via the paper, the cell subset or site label denotes: CD45RA+CCR7+. The V gene is TRBV5-1 and the J gene is TRBJ2-1; the D gene is possibly TRBD1 or TRBD2, with 5 bases matching each. The base sequence is TGCGCCAGCAGCCTAAGGACCGGGGCTGAGCAGTTCTTC. Its product reads: CASSLRTGAEQFF.